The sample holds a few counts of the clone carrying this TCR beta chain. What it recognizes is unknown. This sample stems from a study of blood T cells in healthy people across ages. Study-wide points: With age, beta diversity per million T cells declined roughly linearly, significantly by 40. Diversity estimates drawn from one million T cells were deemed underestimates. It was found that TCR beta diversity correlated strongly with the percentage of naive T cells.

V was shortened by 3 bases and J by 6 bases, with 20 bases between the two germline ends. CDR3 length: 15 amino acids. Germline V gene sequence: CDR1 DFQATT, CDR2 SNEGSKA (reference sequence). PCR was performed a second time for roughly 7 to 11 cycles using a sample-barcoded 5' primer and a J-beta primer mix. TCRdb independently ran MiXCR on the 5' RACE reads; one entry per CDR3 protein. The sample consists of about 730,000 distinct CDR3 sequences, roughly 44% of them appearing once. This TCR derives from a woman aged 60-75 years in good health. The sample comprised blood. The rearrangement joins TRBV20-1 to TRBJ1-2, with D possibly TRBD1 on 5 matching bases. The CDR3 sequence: CSARYPGGDVHGYTF. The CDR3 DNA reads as TGCAGTGCTAGGTACCCCGGGGGGGACGTCCATGGCTACACCTTC.